Each of the 27 T cell receptor beta chains below was sequenced from the same sample in a study of T cell responses to AZD1222 COVID-19 vaccine. This table comes from immunoSEQ multiplex PCR, and its TCRdb copy is limited to in-frame clones, with some not included. The table lists approximately 110,000 clones, 88% of them singletons, with 4.5% to 5% in the top ten. Sequencing was performed on peripheral blood, taken on day 0 of AZD1222 vaccination. These receptors all come from an adult in good health.

Only one count was recorded for this clone. The V call is TRBV9, the J call TRBJ1-3, with D perhaps TRBD1 (6 bases). CDR1 is SGDLS and CDR2 is YYNGEE in the germline V gene. The V end lost 4 bases, the J end lost 0 bases, and 23 bases lay between the germline ends. The CDR3 has 19 amino acids. The CDR3: CASSPQWWDIKHSGNTIYF. The DNA of the CDR3 is TGTGCCAGCAGCCCTCAATGGTGGGACATCAAACACTCTGGAAACACCATATATTTT.

This chain connects TRBV7-3 to TRBJ2-5; no reliable D call. CDR3 length: 14 residues. Trimming removed 4 bases at V and 13 bases at J, with 22 bases between. Germline V gene data show CDR1 as SGHTA and CDR2 as FQGTGA. The chain's CDR3 is CASSSGSHSSRLYF. CDR3 DNA sequence: TGTGCCAGCAGCTCCGGAAGCCACAGCTCCCGATTGTACTTC.

This rearrangement joins TRBV25-1 to TRBJ2-5; unclear D gene. V was cut by 3 bases and J by 7 bases, with 6 bases left in between. The CDR3 contains 11 residues. CDR1 MGHDK and CDR2 SYGVNS come from the germline V gene. CDR3 in amino acids: CASSESLTQYF. The CDR3 region has the DNA TGTGCCAGCAGTGAGTCTCTGACCCAGTACTTC.

Only one count was recorded for this clone. The rearrangement uses TRBV19 and TRBJ2-1; a possible D gene is TRBD2 (7 bases). The CDR3 has 15 residues. Germline V gene lookup returns CDR1 LNHDA and CDR2 SQIVND (reference sequence). The germline V and J ends were trimmed by 9 bases and 5 bases, with 20 bases remaining between them. The CDR3 sequence is CASRRTGRADNEQFF. The CDR3 DNA reads TGTGCCAGCAGGAGAACAGGGAGGGCAGACAATGAGCAGTTCTTC.

The gene calls are TRBV6-5 and TRBJ1-1; TRBD1 matches 7 bases. Losses at the gene ends were 6 bases for V and 11 bases for J; bases not matched to a gene: 15. Germline V gene data show CDR1 as MNHEY and CDR2 as SVGAGI. There are 14 residues in the CDR3. CDR3 loop: CASRGGGKTTGAFF. DNA for the CDR3: TGTGCCAGCAGAGGAGGGGGCAAAACTACCGGGGCTTTCTTT.

This chain connects TRBV29-1 to TRBJ1-4; D uncertain. Trimming pared 7 bases from V and 7 bases from J, leaving 25 bases between. This CDR3 contains 16 residues. The germline CDR1 and CDR2 sequences are SQVTM and ANQGSEA. This CDR3 is CSALVFTAGSIEKLFF. For the CDR3, the DNA is TGCAGCGCCCTGGTTTTCACGGCGGGTAGTATTGAAAAACTGTTTTTT.

Details on this clone: Other DNA sequences in this specimen translate into the identical CDR3. J is TRBJ1-2 and V is TRBV6-5, with D tentatively TRBD1 (6 bases). The CDR3 loop spans 13 amino acids. Trimming took 0 bases from V and 5 from J, leaving 7 bases between them. CDR1 and CDR2 (germline): MNHEY, SVGAGI. CDR3 nucleotide sequence: TGTGCCAGCAGTTACTCCCAGGGGTATGGCTACACCTTC. Its translation: CASSYSQGYGYTF.

The chain uses TRBV6-5 and TRBJ1-3, with D maybe TRBD1 (6 bases). Germline-derived CDR1 and CDR2 are MNHEY and SVGAGI. The length of the CDR3 is 13 residues. Trimming removed 7 bases at V and 5 bases at J, with 12 bases between. The CDR3 nucleotides read TGTGCCAGCACCGACGGACAGAGAAACACCATATATTTT. Translation gives CASTDGQRNTIYF.

J is TRBJ2-3 and V is TRBV2, with no clear D. Between the trimmed V and J ends, which lost 2 bases and 4 bases, there was a span of 4 bases. From germline, CDR1 is SNHLY and CDR2 FYNNEI. CDR3 length: 12 residues. The CDR3 bases are TGTGCCAGCAGTGAACGTCCAGATACGCAGTATTTT. Its protein product is CASSERPDTQYF.

CDR3 protein: CASSLWQGVSTDTQYF. DNA for the CDR3: TGTGCCAGCAGCTTATGGCAGGGGGTTAGCACAGATACGCAGTATTTT. This rearrangement joins TRBV11-2 to TRBJ2-3; 7 nucleotides align to TRBD1. Germline V gene lookup returns CDR1 SGHAT and CDR2 FQNNGV. Unmatched junction bases numbered 5, after V lost 2 bases and J lost 0 bases. This CDR3 has 16 amino acids.

The chain joins TRBV4-3 to TRBJ2-5, with D unclear. V was trimmed by 2 bases and J by 5 bases, leaving 9 bases between them. Germline-derived CDR1 and CDR2 are LGHNA and YSLEER. The CDR3 runs 13 residues. CDR3 in amino acids: CASSQIVGETQYF. DNA for the CDR3: TGCGCCAGCAGCCAAATTGTGGGGGAGACCCAGTACTTC.

The genes are TRBV9 and TRBJ2-3; the match to TRBD1 covers 7 bases. The CDR3 is 16 amino acids. From germline, CDR1 is SGDLS and CDR2 YYNGEE. The J segment lost 0 bases and the V segment lost 3 bases, leaving 7 bases of the junction unmatched. CDR3 nucleotides: TGTGCCAGCAGCGCTACAGGGGCTCCTAGCACAGATACGCAGTATTTT. Protein product: CASSATGAPSTDTQYF.

V and J are TRBV10-3 and TRBJ1-2; a weak D match, TRBD1 (6 bases). With 11 bases removed from V and 1 base from J, the gap between germline ends came to 17 bases. Looked up from germline, CDR1 is ENHRY and CDR2 is SYGVKD. This CDR3 has 14 amino acids. In DNA form, the CDR3 reads TGTGCCTCAGAGCCAGGGGCGCGTAACTATGGCTACACCTTC. This sequence encodes CASEPGARNYGYTF.

The chain has TRBV4-1 and TRBJ1-2; 8 bases are a match to TRBD1. The CDR3 spans 14 residues. The germline V gene has CDR1 MGHRA and CDR2 YSYEKL. Trimming at V came to 1 base and at J to 7 bases, leaving 5 bases not matched to a gene. The DNA for the CDR3 is TGCGCCAGCAGCCAAGGGACAGGGAATACTGGCTACACCTTC. Amino acid sequence: CASSQGTGNTGYTF.

The rearrangement joins TRBV27 to TRBJ2-7; TRBD1 matches at 9 bases. Germline V gene lookup returns CDR1 MNHEY and CDR2 SMNVEV (reference sequence). V trimming: 2 bases; J trimming: 1 base; junction bases outside the gene matches: 0. The CDR3 is 14 amino acids. CDR3 amino acids: CASSLGTGSYEQYF. Here the CDR3 DNA reads TGTGCCAGCAGTTTAGGGACAGGGTCCTACGAGCAGTACTTC.

The chain joins TRBV5-1 to TRBJ1-1; D uncertain. Between the trimmed V and J ends, which lost 4 bases and 7 bases, there was a span of 20 bases. This CDR3 comprises 15 residues. Germline V gene lookup returns CDR1 SGHRS and CDR2 YFSETQ. The CDR3 spells CASSPLHSVEDEAFF. DNA for the CDR3: TGCGCCAGCAGCCCGCTTCACTCAGTAGAGGATGAAGCTTTCTTT.

The rearrangement links TRBV14 to TRBJ2-6, with D possibly matching TRBD2 (5 bases). Trimming took 1 base from V and 2 from J, leaving 9 bases between them. Germline lookup yields CDR1 SGHDN and CDR2 FVKESK. There are 16 residues in the CDR3. DNA of the CDR3: TGTGCCAGCAGCCAAGGGTGGGGAGCTGGGGCCAACGTCCTGACTTTC. It codes for CASSQGWGAGANVLTF.

The chain couples TRBV12-3 or TRBV12-4 to TRBJ1-2; TRBD1 is a possible D gene (6 bases). Trimming removed 6 bases at V and 6 bases at J, with 14 bases between. This CDR3 is built from 13 residues. The CDR3 is CASSPGVTDGYTF. The CDR3 coding sequence is TGTGCCAGCAGCCCAGGGGTAACAGATGGCTACACCTTC.

The V and J genes are TRBV19 and TRBJ1-4; tentatively, D is TRBD1 (6 bases). The V gene lost 3 bases and the J gene lost 5 bases, with 16 bases spanning the gap. The CDR3 is 16 amino acids. Germline V gene data show CDR1 as LNHDA and CDR2 as SQIVND (reference sequence). CDR3 region: CASSMSGASLNEKLFF. The CDR3 DNA follows: TGTGCCAGTAGTATGTCGGGGGCCTCTTTAAATGAAAAACTGTTTTTT. Full variable domain (outside the CDR3, taken from reference TRBV19 and TRBJ1-4): DGGITQSPKYLFRKEGQNVTLSCEQNLNHDAMYWYRQDPGQGLRLIYYSQIVNDFQKGDIAEGYSVSREKKESFPLTVTSAQKNPTAFYLCASSMSGASLNEKLFFGSGTQLSVL.

The chain uses TRBV2 and TRBJ1-1; TRBD1 matches at 9 bases. Germline loops: CDR1 SNHLY, CDR2 FYNNEI. V lost 9 bases, J lost 4 bases, and 15 bases stayed unmatched. The CDR3 contains 16 residues. The CDR3 nucleotides read TGTGCCAGTGGGGGCGGGACAGGGTCCTTTGGCACTGAAGCTTTCTTT. It encodes CASGGGTGSFGTEAFF.

J is TRBJ1-3 and V is TRBV25-1; maybe TRBD1 (5 bases). This CDR3 is 14 amino acids long. Germline CDR1 MGHDK, CDR2 SYGVNS. Trimming pared 7 bases from V and 0 bases from J, leaving 10 bases between. DNA of the CDR3: TGTGCCAGCACCTACGGGGGCTCTGGAAACACCATATATTTT. This encodes CASTYGGSGNTIYF. Complete variable domain (other parts from reference TRBV25-1 and TRBJ1-3): EADIYQTPRYLVIGTGKKITLECSQTMGHDKMYWYQQDPGMELHLIHYSYGVNSTEKGDLSSESTVSRIRTEHFPLTLESARPSHTSQYLCASTYGGSGNTIYFGEGSWLTVV.

This clone was picked up one time. The chain uses TRBV5-6 and TRBJ1-2; D perhaps matches TRBD1 (5 bases). The CDR3 has 12 amino acids. Trimming removed 4 bases at V and 6 bases at J, with 10 bases between. From germline, CDR1 is SGHDT and CDR2 YYEEEE. CDR3 coding DNA: TGTGCCAGCAGCGCGGGGGGTAATGGCTACACCTTC. Translation gives CASSAGGNGYTF.

This chain connects TRBV19 to TRBJ2-7; TRBD1 matches 7 bases. CDR1 is LNHDA, CDR2 SQIVND, per germline (reference sequence). After removal of 6 bases from V and 6 bases from J, the junction contained 5 bases not matched to a gene. This CDR3 region has 12 residues. The CDR3 protein is CASSSDRVEQYF. The CDR3 DNA reads TGTGCCAGTAGCTCTGACAGGGTCGAGCAGTACTTC.

This chain connects TRBV10-3 to TRBJ1-4; TRBD1 is a possible D gene (5 bases). Germline V lookup: CDR1 ENHRY, CDR2 SYGVKD. This CDR3 comprises 16 residues. V was cut by 6 bases and J by 5 bases, with 19 bases left in between. The CDR3 here is CAISNSDRGGNEKLFF. CDR3 DNA sequence: TGTGCCATCAGCAATTCAGACCGCGGGGGAAATGAAAAACTGTTTTTT.

This rearrangement joins TRBV2 to TRBJ2-1, with a tentative D call TRBD1 (6 bases). Germline V gives CDR1 SNHLY, CDR2 FYNNEI. Between the trimmed V and J ends, which lost 2 bases and 4 bases, there was a span of 12 bases. This CDR3 contains 15 residues. The CDR3 loop is CASSETGLGYNEQFF. The CDR3 DNA reads TGTGCCAGCAGTGAAACAGGGTTAGGGTACAATGAGCAGTTCTTC.

The chain employs TRBV18 and TRBJ2-6, with 8 bases lining up with TRBD2. The V gene's germline CDR1 is KGHSH and CDR2 LQKENI. V lost 0 bases, J lost 0 bases, and 4 bases stayed unmatched. The CDR3 runs to 18 residues. The CDR3 reads CASSPPGGGTSGANVLTF. DNA of the CDR3: TGTGCCAGCTCACCACCCGGCGGGGGGACCTCTGGGGCCAACGTCCTGACTTTC.

This chain uses TRBV11-2 with TRBJ1-6; D unclear. The CDR3 has 14 residues. Germline V gene sequence: CDR1 SGHAT, CDR2 FQNNGV. Trimming cost V 2 bases and J 11 bases, with 13 bases left between them. The CDR3 loop reads CASSLPSGGAPLHF. In DNA, the CDR3 is TGTGCCAGCAGCTTACCATCAGGCGGGGCACCCCTCCACTTT.